This passage covers 23 T cell receptor beta chains from one sample sequenced in a study of shared clonotypes between healthy human individuals (dated by TCRdb to 2019 to 2021). For the CD8 naive samples, CD45RO-negative cells were positively selected for CCR7, yielding a CD45RA+CCR7+ population from which TemRA cells were excluded. The library was obtained by the immunoSEQ multiplex PCR assay. Held by TCRdb, this immuneACCESS table contains in-frame sequences only and omits some clones. Under half of the omission traces to an unresolved V gene where checked; the cause of the rest is unknown. The sample contains around 580,000 clones, more than 95% of them found a single time. The ten largest make up 0.3% of the sample. Sequencing used naive CD8+ T cells sorted from blood. The cell subset or site label of this sample denotes: CD45RA+CCR7+. These receptors came from a man in his thirties or forties in good health.

The J gene is TRBJ2-3, the V gene TRBV27; 9 positions agree with TRBD2. The CDR3 runs to 14 residues. V lost 3 bases and J lost 4; bases outside the gene matches: 2. Germline lookup yields CDR1 MNHEY and CDR2 SMNVEV (reference sequence). CDR3 in DNA: TGTGCCAGCAGTTTCGCGGGAGGGTCAGATACGCAGTATTTT. Amino acids: CASSFAGGSDTQYF.

The rearrangement uses TRBV7-2 and TRBJ2-7; tentatively, D is TRBD1 (6 bases). Germline loops: CDR1 SGHTA, CDR2 FQGNSA. This CDR3 is built from 17 residues. V dropped 5 bases and J dropped 3 bases, with 23 bases sitting between them. The CDR3 spells CASSATPYRTDGYEQYF. The CDR3, as DNA: TGTGCCAGCAGCGCAACCCCTTATCGGACAGATGGCTACGAGCAGTACTTC.

This rearrangement joins TRBV27 to TRBJ2-1; TRBD2 agrees at 10 bases. The germline V gene has CDR1 MNHEY and CDR2 SMNVEV (reference sequence). The CDR3 totals 16 residues. The junction had 8 bases not matched to a gene; V was cut back by 5 bases and J by 4 bases. The CDR3 DNA reads as TGTGCCAGCAGTCCATCATGGGGACTAGCGTACAATGAGCAGTTCTTC. It encodes CASSPSWGLAYNEQFF.

This chain uses TRBV9 with TRBJ2-3; D remains ambiguous. The CDR3 runs 12 residues. Looked up from germline, CDR1 is SGDLS and CDR2 is YYNGEE. V was trimmed by 3 bases and J by 2 bases, leaving 4 bases between them. CDR3 nucleotide sequence: TGTGCCAGCAGCGATCACACAGATACGCAGTATTTT. Protein sequence: CASSDHTDTQYF.

The chain uses TRBV27 and TRBJ2-1; 7 bases agree with TRBD1. Germline CDR1 reads MNHEY; CDR2 reads SMNVEV (reference sequence). Trimming at V came to 8 bases and at J to 4 bases, leaving 2 bases not matched to a gene. This CDR3 spans 12 amino acids. CDR3 nucleotides: TGTGCCAGCCGGGACAGATACAATGAGCAGTTCTTC. Its translation is CASRDRYNEQFF.

This rearrangement joins TRBV6-1 to TRBJ2-1, with D perhaps matching TRBD2 (6 bases). Germline-derived CDR1 and CDR2 are MNHNS and SASEGT. CDR3 length equals 13 residues. Trimming removed 6 bases from V and 6 bases from J, with 12 bases in between. In nucleotides, the CDR3 is TGTGCCAGCAGACGACTAGGGGCCAATGAGCAGTTCTTC. Protein product: CASRRLGANEQFF.

V and J are TRBV27 and TRBJ2-7; TRBD1 matches at 8 bases. Germline CDR1 and CDR2: MNHEY and SMNVEV (reference sequence). V dropped 4 bases and J dropped 5; count of bases not matched to a gene: 7. This CDR3 contains 14 residues. The CDR3 region has the DNA TGTGCCAGCAGTTCCCGATCGGACAGGGACGAGCAGTACTTC. Translating it yields CASSSRSDRDEQYF.

The rearrangement joins TRBV7-6 to TRBJ2-6; 7 nucleotides line up with TRBD1. Germline V lookup: CDR1 SGHVS, CDR2 FNYEAQ. Trimming cost V 1 base and J 4 bases; bases outside gene matches: 10. This CDR3 has 18 residues. The CDR3 nucleotides read TGTGCCAGCAGCTTAGTCGTATTAGGACAGGACGGGGCCAACGTCCTGACTTTC. Translating it yields CASSLVVLGQDGANVLTF.

The chain recombines TRBV9 with TRBJ2-7; D might be TRBD2 (5 bases). The V and J ends lost 0 bases and 0 bases respectively, with 10 bases between them. The CDR3 runs 15 residues. In germline, CDR1 is SGDLS, CDR2 YYNGEE. For the CDR3, the DNA is TGTGCCAGCAGCGTAGCTACCGACTACTCCTACGAGCAGTACTTC. Translated, it gives CASSVATDYSYEQYF.

The chain couples TRBV10-3 to TRBJ1-3; 9 nucleotides agree with TRBD1. V lost 6 bases and J lost 0; bases outside the gene matches: 6. The CDR3 spans 16 residues. CDR1 is ENHRY and CDR2 is SYGVKD in the germline V gene. The CDR3 nucleotides read TGTGCCATCAGATCAACAGGGGGCCTCTCTGGAAACACCATATATTTT. The encoded protein is CAIRSTGGLSGNTIYF.

The gene calls are TRBV11-2 and TRBJ1-1, with a possible D match to TRBD1 (5 bases). The CDR3 is 14 residues long. Per the germline V gene, CDR1 is SGHAT and CDR2 is FQNNGV. V was trimmed by 5 bases and J by 7 bases, leaving 17 bases between them. In DNA, the CDR3 is TGTGCCAGCAGCCCCGTTCGAGGAAGGGGTGAAGCTTTCTTT. Residues: CASSPVRGRGEAFF.

The V gene is TRBV29-1, the J gene TRBJ2-7; D ambiguous. Germline V gene data show CDR1 as SQVTM and CDR2 as ANQGSEA. V lost 4 bases to trimming and J lost 6 bases, with 7 bases between them. The CDR3 covers 10 residues. CDR3 sequence reads: CSVADGEQYF. The CDR3 region has the DNA TGCAGCGTTGCCGACGGCGAGCAGTACTTC.

The chain is built from TRBV4-1 and TRBJ2-5, with 12 bases fitting TRBD2. Per germline, CDR1 MGHRA and CDR2 YSYEKL. J lost 2 bases, V lost 6 bases, and 13 bases had no gene match. The CDR3 is 18 residues long. The CDR3 sequence: CASSPRLAGGPPQETQYF. DNA of the CDR3: TGCGCCAGCAGTCCCAGGCTAGCGGGAGGGCCCCCGCAAGAGACCCAGTACTTC.

The chain joins TRBV6-5 to TRBJ2-2; 7 nucleotides align to TRBD1. The CDR3 has 16 amino acids. V dropped 2 bases and J dropped 0; count of bases not matched to a gene: 3. Germline V gene data show CDR1 as MNHEY and CDR2 as SVGAGI. The CDR3 reads CASSYKGQPNTGELFF. The CDR3 nucleotides are TGTGCCAGCAGTTACAAGGGACAGCCGAACACCGGGGAGCTGTTTTTT.

The J gene is TRBJ2-1, the V gene TRBV27; D possibly corresponds to TRBD2 (5 bases). Trimming pared 8 bases from V and 6 bases from J, leaving 14 bases between. Germline lookup yields CDR1 MNHEY and CDR2 SMNVEV (reference sequence). CDR3 length: 13 amino acids. The CDR3 nucleotides read TGTGCCAGCGAAGGTTTCGGGGTCAATGAGCAGTTCTTC. Its translation: CASEGFGVNEQFF.

The chain uses TRBV7-9 and TRBJ2-2; TRBD1 is a possible D gene (6 bases). The length of the CDR3 is 14 residues. V was pared by 1 base and J by 6 bases, with 9 bases between. The germline V gene has CDR1 SEHNR and CDR2 FQNEAQ (reference sequence). The chain's CDR3 is CASSLGWGPGELFF. As DNA, the CDR3 is TGTGCCAGCAGCTTAGGGTGGGGGCCCGGGGAGCTGTTTTTT.

The chain combines TRBV25-1 with TRBJ1-4, with a weak D call TRBD1 (5 bases). Trimming pared 5 bases from V and 5 bases from J, leaving 12 bases between. The CDR3 has 14 residues. In germline, CDR1 is MGHDK, CDR2 SYGVNS. In DNA, the CDR3 is TGTGCCAGCAGTAGGGGACTAAGCAATGAAAAACTGTTTTTT. It yields the protein CASSRGLSNEKLFF.

The chain uses TRBV7-6 and TRBJ1-5; D unclear. From germline, CDR1 is SGHVS and CDR2 FNYEAQ. The ends were cut back, 2 bases at V and 0 bases at J, with 2 bases in the middle. The CDR3 totals 13 residues. This CDR3 reads CASSLNSNQPQHF. Written as DNA, the CDR3 is TGTGCCAGCAGCTTAAATAGCAATCAGCCCCAGCATTTT.

This rearrangement joins TRBV2 to TRBJ2-1, with D possibly called TRBD1 or TRBD2 (6 bases each). CDR1 SNHLY and CDR2 FYNNEI come from the germline V gene. This CDR3 is built from 13 residues. Trimming removed 7 bases at V and 6 bases at J, with 13 bases between. The CDR3: CASTRLGGNEQFF. CDR3 bases: TGTGCCAGCACGAGACTAGGGGGCAATGAGCAGTTCTTC.

The chain has TRBV30 and TRBJ1-5, with D perhaps matching TRBD1 (5 bases). CDR3 length: 13 residues. Trimming left V 3 bases short and J 5 bases short, with 11 bases between. Germline V gene lookup returns CDR1 GTSNPN and CDR2 SVGIG (reference sequence). In DNA form, the CDR3 reads TGTGCCTGGAGGGGCAGGGTGCATCAGCCCCAGCATTTT. Residues: CAWRGRVHQPQHF. The full variable domain, completed using reference TRBV30 and TRBJ1-5, is SQTIHQWPATLVQPVGSPLSLECTVEGTSNPNLYWYRQAAGRGLQLLFYSVGIGQISSEVPQNLSASRPQDRQFILSSKKLLLSDSGFYLCAWRGRVHQPQHFGDGTRLSIL.

V is TRBV9 and J is TRBJ1-1, with D hard to call. Deletions cut 0 bases from V and 1 base from J, with 7 bases between. The CDR3 spans 14 residues. Germline lookup yields CDR1 SGDLS and CDR2 YYNGEE. Here the CDR3 reads CASSVAETNTEAFF. CDR3 sequence (DNA): TGTGCCAGCAGCGTAGCTGAAACGAACACTGAAGCTTTCTTT.

A single count supports this clone. The chain carries TRBV5-4 and TRBJ2-4, with no clear D. The CDR3 loop spans 11 amino acids. Trimming took 7 bases from V and 3 from J, leaving 5 bases between them. In germline, CDR1 is SGHNT, CDR2 YYREEE (reference sequence). The CDR3 spells CASGHKNIQYF. As DNA, the CDR3 is TGTGCCAGCGGTCACAAAAACATTCAGTACTTC.

CDR3 nucleotides: TGTGCCAGCAGCCCTCGGGACACAGCAAGCTATGGCTACACCTTC. This translates into CASSPRDTASYGYTF. V and J are TRBV7-6 and TRBJ1-2; tentative D call: TRBD1 (6 bases). The CDR3 has 15 residues. V lost 5 bases to trimming and J lost 4 bases, with 17 bases between them. CDR1 is SGHVS, CDR2 FNYEAQ, per germline.